This T cell receptor (beta chain) was found in a study of T-cell reconstitution after alpha-beta-depleted transplantation in children. Unique molecular identifiers were incorporated when the TCRbeta library was constructed. TCRdb processed the PCR reads anew with MiXCR; each CDR3 protein has one entry. This repertoire shows under 250,000 distinct CDR3 sequences, approximately 6.9% found once; its top ten account for 4.5% to 6.5%. Ten or more counts support this clonotype. The target antigen is unknown. Study-level results: At day 60, the high TCRbeta diversity found in some patients originated from recipient T cells and thymic progenitors that had survived. Approximately two months post-transplant, alpha-beta T cells reportedly originated from several hundred expanded graft clones.

The sequence was obtained from a boy aged 2 to 9 with acute lymphoblastic leukemia, due to receive a stem cell transplant. The specimen comprised PBMCs, sampled before TCRalphabeta/CD19-depleted stem cell transplant.

The CDR3 spells CASSISMNTEAFF. CDR3 nucleotides: TGCGCCAGCAGCATTTCAATGAACACTGAAGCTTTCTTT. V gene TRBV10-2 combines with J gene TRBJ1-1; D ambiguous. V was pared by 6 bases and J by 0 bases, with 8 bases between. In germline, CDR1 is WSHSY, CDR2 SAAADI. The CDR3 loop spans 13 amino acids.